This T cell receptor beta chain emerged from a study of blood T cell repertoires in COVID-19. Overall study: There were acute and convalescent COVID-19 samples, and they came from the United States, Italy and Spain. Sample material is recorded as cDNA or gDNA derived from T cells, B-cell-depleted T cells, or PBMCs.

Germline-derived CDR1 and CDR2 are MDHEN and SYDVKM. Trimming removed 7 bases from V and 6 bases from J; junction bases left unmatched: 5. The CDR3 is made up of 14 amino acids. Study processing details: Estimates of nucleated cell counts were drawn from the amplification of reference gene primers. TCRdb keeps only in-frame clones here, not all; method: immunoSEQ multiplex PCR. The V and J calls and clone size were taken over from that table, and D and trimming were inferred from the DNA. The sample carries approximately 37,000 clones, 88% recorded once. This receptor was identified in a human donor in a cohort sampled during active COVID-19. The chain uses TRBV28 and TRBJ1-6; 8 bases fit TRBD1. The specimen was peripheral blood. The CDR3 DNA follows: TGTGCCAGCACTAGGGGACAGGTTAATTCACCCCTCCACTTT. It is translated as CASTRGQVNSPLHF. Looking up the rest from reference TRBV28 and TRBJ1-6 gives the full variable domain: DVKVTQSSRYLVKRTGEKVFLECVQDMDHENMFWYRQDPGLGLRLIYFSYDVKMKEKGDIPEGYSVSREKKERFSLILESASTNQTSMYLCASTRGQVNSPLHFGNGTRLTVT.